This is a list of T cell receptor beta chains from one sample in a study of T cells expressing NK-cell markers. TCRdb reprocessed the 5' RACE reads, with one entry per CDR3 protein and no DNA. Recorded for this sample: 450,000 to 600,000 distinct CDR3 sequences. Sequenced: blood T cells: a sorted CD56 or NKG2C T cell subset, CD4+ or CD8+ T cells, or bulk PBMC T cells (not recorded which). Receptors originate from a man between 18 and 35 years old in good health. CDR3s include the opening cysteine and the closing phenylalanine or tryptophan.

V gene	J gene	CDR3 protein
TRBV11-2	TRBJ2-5	CASSPFRYRDRVETQYF
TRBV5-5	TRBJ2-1	CASSPPGEGSYNEQFF
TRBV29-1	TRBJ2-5	CSVEQTRLVKETQYF
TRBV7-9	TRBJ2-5	CASSLGAQEETQYF
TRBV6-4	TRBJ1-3	CASTGSRDGSGNTIYF
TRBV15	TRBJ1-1	CATSHDKWGGTEAFF
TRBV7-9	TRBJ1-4	CASSLDSYNEKLFF
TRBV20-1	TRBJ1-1	CSAPREMNTEAFF
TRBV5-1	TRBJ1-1	CASSPTAGYTEAFF
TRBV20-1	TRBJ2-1	CSASRSNFEQFF
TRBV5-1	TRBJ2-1	CASSPPEVAGWSNEQFF
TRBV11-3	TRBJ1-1	CASSKDRMNTEAFF
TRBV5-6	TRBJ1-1	CASSPDLLAPEAFF
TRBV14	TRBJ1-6	CASSQGPNSPLHF
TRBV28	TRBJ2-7	CASSPPGADPFSEQYF
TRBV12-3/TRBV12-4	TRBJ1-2	CASSLSSLGYTF